This entry features one T cell receptor beta chain sequence. Antigen unknown. The primer mix had 60 Vbeta and 13 Jbeta primers. Profiled with immunoSEQ multiplex PCR; TCRdb holds only in-frame clones, not every one. Counted here are about 190,000 clones, over 70% occurring once; the ten biggest clones make up approximately 3.9%. The data stem from a study of cytomegalovirus exposure and HLA in healthy donors. Study conclusions and caveats: It emerged from a later analysis that several of the most significant clusters appeared to be linked to common viral pathogens. A later analysis linked 16,951 TCR beta sequences to HLA alleles at 0.05 false discovery rate. Likely technical artifact: a cluster of highly shared sequence variants. Associated with cytomegalovirus, according to the listing, were some 180 TCR beta chains.

Germline V lookup: CDR1 SNHLY, CDR2 FYNNEI. The length of the CDR3 is 15 residues. The sequencing input was PBMCs. This sequence originates from a man aged 50 or older in good health and CMV-seronegative. This chain connects TRBV2 to TRBJ2-5, with D perhaps TRBD2 (6 bases). The J call is doubtful: the DNA matches TRBJ2-7 better. This CDR3 reads CASSEGGLPTYEQYF. The CDR3 nucleotides are TGTGCCAGCAGTGAAGGGGGACTGCCTACCTACGAGCAGTACTTC.